Listed here is a single TCR beta chain. This clonotype was counted once. What antigen it recognizes has not been identified. A read error may account for a junction end that differs from germline. This entry belongs to a study of T cell repertoires in enteric fever (dated by TCRdb to about 2018). For the wider study: The study reconstructed the Salmonella-specific repertoire of circulating effector CD4+ T cells from volunteers experimentally challenged with Salmonella Typhi or Paratyphi A. Four approaches were merged in the work: T cell receptor sequencing, unbiased single-cell cloning, mass cytometry and live fluorescence barcoding. Mass cytometry was used to identify circulating effector CD4+ T cells responding to Salmonella infection. T cells, including ex vivo, were stained with tetramers that had been loaded with variants of the CdtB(105-125) peptide (SP110Y, ST110H).

What the study reported, not specific to this receptor: S. Typhi- and S. Paratyphi A-specific immunodominant T cell antigens were identified as HlyE and CdtB, respectively. Cross-reactive responses against distantly related Salmonella serovars, as well as clones recognizing antigens unique to S. Typhi or S. Paratyphi A, were included among the expanded clonotypes. Single amino acid differences in the immunodominant proteins CdtB and PhoN appeared to drive the accumulation of T cells that did not cross-react between serovars.

CDR1 and CDR2, looked up from the germline V gene, are SGHRS and YFSETQ. Counted from cysteine to phenylalanine, this CDR3 has 14 amino acids. The read is trimmed to its CDR3 DNA, 42 bases read in frame from base 1. Reads for this sample came from an Illumina MiSeq. TCRdb reanalyzed the raw reads on its own, using fastp at Q25 for trimming and MiXCR for clone calling, and kept in-frame beta chains. CDR3 protein duplicates are merged, each entry listing the most common genes and DNA. This sample holds about 1,500 distinct CDR3 sequences; under 40% were observed only once. Around 20% of the sample goes to the ten largest clones.

This sequence was found in a human donor with Salmonella enteric fever, either typhoid or paratyphoid (not recorded which). The sequence is built from TRBV5-1 and TRBJ1-1, and possibly TRBD1, on 5 matching bases. Sequencing was carried out using CCR7- CD38- CD4+ T cells from PBMCs. Read as DNA, the sequence is TGCGCCAGCAGCTTGGGTCCAGGGAACACTGAATCTTTCTTT. Its protein product is CASSLGPGNTESFF.